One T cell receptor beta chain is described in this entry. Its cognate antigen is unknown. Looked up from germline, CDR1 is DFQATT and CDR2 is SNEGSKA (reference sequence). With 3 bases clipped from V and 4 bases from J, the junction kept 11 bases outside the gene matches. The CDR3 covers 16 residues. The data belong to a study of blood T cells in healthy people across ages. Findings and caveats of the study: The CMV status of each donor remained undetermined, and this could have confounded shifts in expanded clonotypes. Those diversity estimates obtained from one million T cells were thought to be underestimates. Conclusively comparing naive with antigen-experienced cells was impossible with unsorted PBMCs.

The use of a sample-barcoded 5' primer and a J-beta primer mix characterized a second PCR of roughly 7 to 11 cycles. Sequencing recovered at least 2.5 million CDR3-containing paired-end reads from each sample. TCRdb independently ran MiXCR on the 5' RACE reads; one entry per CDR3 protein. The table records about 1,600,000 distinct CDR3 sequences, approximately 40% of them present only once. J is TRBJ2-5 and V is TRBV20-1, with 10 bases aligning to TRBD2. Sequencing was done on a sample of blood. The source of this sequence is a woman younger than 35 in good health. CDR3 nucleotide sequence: TGCAGTGCTAGTCATTCTAGCGGGAGAGATTCAGAGACCCAGTACTTC. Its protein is CSASHSSGRDSETQYF.